Here is one T cell receptor beta chain with its context. Its antigen is still unknown. The data are from a study of graft-versus-host responses after intestinal transplantation. Study context: Each recipient received anti-thymocyte globulin induction, then tacrolimus and steroids for roughly 3 years.

TCRdb's copy holds only in-frame clones and misses some; the assay was immunoSEQ multiplex PCR. Found here are about 85,000 clones, around 90% of them singletons; the top ten hold 6.5% to 8.5%. The length of the CDR3 is 15 residues. The V end was cut by 1 base, the J end by 0 bases, with 8 bases between. The germline V gene has CDR1 SGHVS and CDR2 FNYEAQ. Findings and limits, study-wide: The recipient marrow held GvH clones, and some of them showed up first in ileum or blood.

This clonotype was sampled from a human donor who was the organ donor for an intestinal transplant. Material: unstimulated CD8+ T cells sorted from spleen or lymph node cells, obtained before transplant. The chain recombines TRBV7-6 with TRBJ2-3; D is unresolved. DNA of the CDR3: TGTGCCAGCAGCTTAGGCCTTTTCAGCACAGATACGCAGTATTTT. Translating it yields CASSLGLFSTDTQYF.